This section outlines one T cell receptor beta chain sequence together with its context. The antigen is not known. This sample was included in a study of identical twins. General study findings and limits: Out-of-frame alpha sequences common to twins exhibited an excess of low generation probability. Models underestimated TCR alpha sharing (out-of-frame) in monozygotic twins.

This CDR3 region has 16 residues. Germline V lookup: CDR1 SEHNR, CDR2 FQNEAQ (reference sequence). V was pared by 1 base and J by 2 bases, with 15 bases between. TCRdb re-derived calls from the 5' RACE reads in MiXCR, one entry per CDR3 protein. The sample contains 650,000 to 750,000 distinct CDR3 sequences, about 20% of which appear only once. These data were likewise used in another study, on T cells expressing NK-cell markers. That work adds: Repertoire data for TCR beta were derived from sorted T cells (CD3+CD56+NKG2C+, CD3+CD56+NKG2C- and CD3+CD56-NKG2C+). In the group of eight sequenced donors, seven were HCMV-seropositive and one was seronegative.

The chain combines TRBV7-9 with TRBJ2-7, with a possible D match to TRBD2 (5 bases). Sequencing used PBMCs. The source of this sequence is a young woman in good health. CDR3 region: CASSLGLDWRAYEQYF. As DNA, the CDR3 is TGTGCCAGCAGCTTAGGACTGGACTGGCGAGCCTACGAGCAGTACTTC.